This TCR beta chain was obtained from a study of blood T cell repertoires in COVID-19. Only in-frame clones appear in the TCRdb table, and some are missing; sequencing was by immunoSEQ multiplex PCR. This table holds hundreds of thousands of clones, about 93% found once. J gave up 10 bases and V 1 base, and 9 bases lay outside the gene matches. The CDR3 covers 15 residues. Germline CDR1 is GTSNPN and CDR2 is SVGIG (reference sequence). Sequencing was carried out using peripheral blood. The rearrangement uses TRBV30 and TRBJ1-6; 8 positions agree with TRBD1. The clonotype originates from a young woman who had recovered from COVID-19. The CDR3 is CAWSGRYRGSSPLHF. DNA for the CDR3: TGTGCCTGGAGTGGTCGATACAGGGGGTCATCACCCCTCCACTTT.